This T cell receptor beta chain was found in a study of blood T cell repertoires in COVID-19. Looking at the study overall: PBMCs, B-cell-depleted T cells, or T cells provided the cDNA or gDNA that made up the material.

Sequenced by immunoSEQ multiplex PCR; TCRdb stores in-frame clones only, minus some. The table shows about 300,000 clones, with about 91% occurring only once. Trimming pared 1 base from V and 0 bases from J, leaving 10 bases between. Germline CDR1 reads SQVTM; CDR2 reads ANQGSEA. This CDR3 spans 14 amino acids. A single count supports this clone. The sample comprised peripheral blood. The TCR comes from a woman aged 25 to 45 who had recovered from COVID-19. The V gene is TRBV29-1, the J gene TRBJ2-7; D perhaps matches TRBD1 (6 bases). In nucleotides, the CDR3 is TGCAGCGTTGAAGGGAGACAGGTCTCCTACGAGCAGTACTTC. Translation gives CSVEGRQVSYEQYF.